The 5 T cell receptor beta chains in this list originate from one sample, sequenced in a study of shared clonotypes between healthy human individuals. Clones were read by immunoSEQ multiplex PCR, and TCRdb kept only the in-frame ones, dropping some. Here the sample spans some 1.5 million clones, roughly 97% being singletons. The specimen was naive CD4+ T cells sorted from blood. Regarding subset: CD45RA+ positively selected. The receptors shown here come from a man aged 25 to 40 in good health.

The CDR3 spells CASSSRGGGYGYTF. The CDR3 coding sequence is TGTGCCAGCAGCTCTAGGGGAGGGGGCTATGGCTACACCTTC. The rearrangement links TRBV5-4 to TRBJ1-2; D is perhaps TRBD1 (6 bases). This CDR3 comprises 14 residues. The V and J ends lost 3 bases and 4 bases respectively, with 13 bases between them. In germline, CDR1 is SGHNT, CDR2 YYREEE (reference sequence).

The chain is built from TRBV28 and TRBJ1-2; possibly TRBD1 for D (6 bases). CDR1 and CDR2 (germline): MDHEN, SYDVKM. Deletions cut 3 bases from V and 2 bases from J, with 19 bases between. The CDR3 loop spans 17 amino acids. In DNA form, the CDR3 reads TGTGCCAGCAGTTTCCCCGGGGGGCTACAGGAGAACTATGGCTACACCTTC. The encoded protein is CASSFPGGLQENYGYTF.

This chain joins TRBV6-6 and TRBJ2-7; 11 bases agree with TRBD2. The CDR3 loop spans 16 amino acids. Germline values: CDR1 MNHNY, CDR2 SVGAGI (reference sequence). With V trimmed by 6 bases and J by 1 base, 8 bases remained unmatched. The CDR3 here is CASSAAGTSGSYEQYF. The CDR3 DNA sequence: TGTGCCAGCAGCGCAGCCGGGACTAGCGGATCCTACGAGCAGTACTTC.

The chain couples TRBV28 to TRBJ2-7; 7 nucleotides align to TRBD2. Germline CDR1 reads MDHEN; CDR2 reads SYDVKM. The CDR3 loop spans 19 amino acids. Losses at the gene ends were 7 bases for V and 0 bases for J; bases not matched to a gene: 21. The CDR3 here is CASTRVSPVRGSDSYEQYF. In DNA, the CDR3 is TGTGCCAGCACCCGGGTGTCCCCCGTCCGCGGGAGCGACTCCTACGAGCAGTACTTC.

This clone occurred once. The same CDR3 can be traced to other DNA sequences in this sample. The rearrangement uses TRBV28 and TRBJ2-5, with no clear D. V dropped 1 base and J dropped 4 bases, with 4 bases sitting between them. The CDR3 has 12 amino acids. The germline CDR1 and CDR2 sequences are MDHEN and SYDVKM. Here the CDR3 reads CASSLLRETQYF. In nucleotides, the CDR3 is TGTGCCAGCAGTTTATTGAGAGAGACCCAGTACTTC.